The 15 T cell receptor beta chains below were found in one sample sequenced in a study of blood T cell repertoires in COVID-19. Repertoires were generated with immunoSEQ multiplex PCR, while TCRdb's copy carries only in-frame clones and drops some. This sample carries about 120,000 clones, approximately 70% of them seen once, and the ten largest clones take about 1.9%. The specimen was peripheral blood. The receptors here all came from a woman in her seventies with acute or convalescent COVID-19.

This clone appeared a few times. The CDR3 loop reads CASSLAIPTENTEAFF. Here the CDR3 DNA reads TGCGCCAGCAGCTTGGCGATCCCAACAGAGAACACTGAAGCTTTCTTT. The chain has TRBV5-1 and TRBJ1-1, with D unresolved. Per the germline V gene, CDR1 is SGHRS and CDR2 is YFSETQ. Trimming removed 0 bases from V and 1 base from J, with 13 bases in between. The CDR3 sequence is 16 residues long.

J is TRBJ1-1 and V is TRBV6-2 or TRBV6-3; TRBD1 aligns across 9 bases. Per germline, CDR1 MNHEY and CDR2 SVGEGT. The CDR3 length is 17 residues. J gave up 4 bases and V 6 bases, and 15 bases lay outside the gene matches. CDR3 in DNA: TGTGCCAGCAGCCGCTGGGCTGGGACAGGGACATTCACTGAAGCTTTCTTT. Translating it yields CASSRWAGTGTFTEAFF.

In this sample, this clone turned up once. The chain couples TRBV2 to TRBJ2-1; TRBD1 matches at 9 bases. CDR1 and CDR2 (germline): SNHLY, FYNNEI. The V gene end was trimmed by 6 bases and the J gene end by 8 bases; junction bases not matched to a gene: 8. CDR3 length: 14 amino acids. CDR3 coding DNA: TGTGCCAGCAGACTCCCGGGACAGGGACATGAGCAGTTCTTC. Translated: CASRLPGQGHEQFF.

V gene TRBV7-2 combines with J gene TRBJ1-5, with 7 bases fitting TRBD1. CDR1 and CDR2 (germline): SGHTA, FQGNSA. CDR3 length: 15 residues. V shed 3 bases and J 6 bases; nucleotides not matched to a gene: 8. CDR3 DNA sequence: TGTGCCAGCAGCTTTACGACAGGGCTTAGTCAGCCCCAGCATTTT. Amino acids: CASSFTTGLSQPQHF. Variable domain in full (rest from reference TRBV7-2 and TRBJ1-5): GAGVSQSPSNKVTEKGKDVELRCDPISGHTALYWYRQSLGQGLEFLIYFQGNSAPDKSGLPSDRFSAERTGGSVSTLTIQRTQQEDSAVYLCASSFTTGLSQPQHFGDGTRLSIL.

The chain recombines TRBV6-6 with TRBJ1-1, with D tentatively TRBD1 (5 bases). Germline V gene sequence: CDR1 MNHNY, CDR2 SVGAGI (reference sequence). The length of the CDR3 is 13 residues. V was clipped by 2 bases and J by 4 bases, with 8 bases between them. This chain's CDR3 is CASSYGGSTEAFF. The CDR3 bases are TGTGCCAGCAGTTACGGGGGGAGCACTGAAGCTTTCTTT.

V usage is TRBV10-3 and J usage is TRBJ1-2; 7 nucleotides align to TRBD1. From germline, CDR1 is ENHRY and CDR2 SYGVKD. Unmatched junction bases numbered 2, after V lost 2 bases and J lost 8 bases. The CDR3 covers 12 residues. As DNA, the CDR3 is TGTGCCATCAGTGAGACAGGGGCCGGCTACACCTTC. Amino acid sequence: CAISETGAGYTF.

CDR3 residues: CAISQSGQGNSPLHF. Here the CDR3 DNA reads TGTGCCATCAGCCAATCGGGACAGGGGAATTCACCCCTCCACTTT. The rearrangement uses TRBV10-3 and TRBJ1-6; 10 nucleotides agree with TRBD1. The germline V gene has CDR1 ENHRY and CDR2 SYGVKD. The J segment lost 7 bases and the V segment lost 6 bases, leaving 6 bases of the junction unmatched. This CDR3 region has 15 residues.

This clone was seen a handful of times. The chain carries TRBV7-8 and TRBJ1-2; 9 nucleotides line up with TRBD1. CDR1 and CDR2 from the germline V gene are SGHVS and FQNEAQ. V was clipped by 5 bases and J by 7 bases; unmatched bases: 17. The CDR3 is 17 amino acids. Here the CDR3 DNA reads TGTGCCAGCAGCCAATCCCGGAACAGGGGGCAATATGGTGGCTACACCTTC. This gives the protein CASSQSRNRGQYGGYTF.

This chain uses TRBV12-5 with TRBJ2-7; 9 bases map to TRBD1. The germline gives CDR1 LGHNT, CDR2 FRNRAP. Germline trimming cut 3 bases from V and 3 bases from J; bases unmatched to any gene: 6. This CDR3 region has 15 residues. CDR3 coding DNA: TGTGCTAGTGGTTTAGGATCGACAGGGGGCTACGAGCAGTACTTC. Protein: CASGLGSTGGYEQYF.

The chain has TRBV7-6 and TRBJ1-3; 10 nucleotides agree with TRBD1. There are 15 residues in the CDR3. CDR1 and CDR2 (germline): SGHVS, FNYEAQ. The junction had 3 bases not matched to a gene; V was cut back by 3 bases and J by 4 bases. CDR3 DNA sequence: TGTGCCAGCAGCTTGGGACAGGGGCCAGGAAACACCATATATTTT. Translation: CASSLGQGPGNTIYF.

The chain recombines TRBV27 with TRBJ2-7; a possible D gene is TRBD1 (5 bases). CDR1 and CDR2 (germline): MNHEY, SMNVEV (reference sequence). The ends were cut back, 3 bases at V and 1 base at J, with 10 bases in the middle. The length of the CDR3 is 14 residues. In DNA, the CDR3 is TGTGCCAGCAGTTTCTTTCAGGGATCCTACGAGCAGTACTTC. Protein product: CASSFFQGSYEQYF.

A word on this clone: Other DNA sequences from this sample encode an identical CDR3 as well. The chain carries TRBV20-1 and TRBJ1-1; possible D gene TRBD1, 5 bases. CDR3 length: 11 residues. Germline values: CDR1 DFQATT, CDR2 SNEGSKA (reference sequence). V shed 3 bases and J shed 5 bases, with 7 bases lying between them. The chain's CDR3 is CSARGQTEAFF. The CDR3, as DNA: TGCAGTGCTAGGGGGCAGACTGAAGCTTTCTTT.

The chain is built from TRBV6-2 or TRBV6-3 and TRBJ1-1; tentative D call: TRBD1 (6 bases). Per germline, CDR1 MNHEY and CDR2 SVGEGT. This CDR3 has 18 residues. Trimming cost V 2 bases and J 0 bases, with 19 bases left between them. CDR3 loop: CASSYPRQATVMNTEAFF. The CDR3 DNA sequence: TGTGCCAGCAGTTACCCCAGACAGGCCACGGTTATGAACACTGAAGCTTTCTTT.

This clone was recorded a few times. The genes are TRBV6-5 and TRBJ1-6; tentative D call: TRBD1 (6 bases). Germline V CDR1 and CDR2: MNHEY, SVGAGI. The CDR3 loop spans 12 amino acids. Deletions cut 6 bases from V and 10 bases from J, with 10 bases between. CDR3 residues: CASRGAKSPLHF. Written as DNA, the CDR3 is TGTGCCAGCAGGGGGGCCAAATCACCCCTCCACTTT.

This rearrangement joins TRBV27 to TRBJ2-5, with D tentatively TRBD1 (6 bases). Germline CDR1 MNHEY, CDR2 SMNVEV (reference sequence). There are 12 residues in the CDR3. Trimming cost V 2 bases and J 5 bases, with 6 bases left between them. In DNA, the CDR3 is TGTGCCAGCAGTTTACAGGGGGAGACCCAGTACTTC. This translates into CASSLQGETQYF.